The source of this TCR beta chain is a study of blood T cell repertoires in COVID-19 (dated by TCRdb to the early 2020s). Some background on the complete study: Samples covering the acute and convalescent phases of COVID-19 were provided by collaborators in the United States, Italy and Spain. The material from the prospective study consisted of cDNA or gDNA derived from T cells, B-cell-depleted T cells, or PBMCs. Subjects who had been exposed to COVID-19, were actively infected with it, or had recovered from it provided the deeply sampled blood TCRbeta repertoires that made up the dataset. The repertoires were released in a freely available public database intended as a resource for research on the immune response to SARS-CoV-2. Samples were obtained from the ongoing ImmuneRACE study (first 160 participants) and from 1,254 subjects provided by 6 global collaborators. Nearly every sample came with metadata listing a de-identified subject ID, COVID-19 status, age in years and sex. Where available, HLA class I and class II types were taken from metadata supplied by the sample provider and were not determined by assay-based typing. Overall study outcomes, separate from this receptor: The quantity of clinical and demographic metadata differed by source and by participant and was supplied without curation.

TCRbeta CDR3 regions were amplified from genomic DNA using the immunoSEQ Assay, a bias-controlled multiplex PCR. The source study handled its data this way. Within the assay, amplification of reference gene primers was used to estimate how many nucleated cells each sample contained. To quantify the absolute abundance of each unique TCRbeta CDR3 rearrangement, sequence reads were collapsed and filtered. For each sample, productive Simpson clonality was calculated as the square root of Simpson's diversity index across productive rearrangements. TCRdb's version of the immuneACCESS table is confined to in-frame rearrangements and falls short of the full clone set. An unresolved V gene accounts for under half of the shortfall where checked; the remainder is of unknown origin. Clone size and V and J calls were adopted from that table, with D and trimming inferred from the DNA. The sample data list 110,000 to 150,000 clones, and over 80% of these were observed just once. About 1.5% of the sample lies in the top ten.

Collaborating institutions collected whole blood in K2EDTA tubes following their own protocols. For TCRbeta analysis, collaborators shipped samples as frozen whole blood, isolated PBMCs, or DNA extracted from either of those sample types. The cysteine opens and the phenylalanine closes a CDR3 of 12 amino acids. CDR3 DNA only is kept here, 36 bases in frame from base 1. Trimming at the junction amounts to 2 bases on V and 8 bases on J, and the germline ends lie 7 bases apart. CDR1 and CDR2 are drawn from the germline V gene: KGHSH, LQKENI. Concerning this clone: Its cognate antigen has yet to be identified. No much larger clone exists at a distance of one base, and base qualities are not known.

This sequence originates from a woman in her forties or fifties with acute or convalescent COVID-19. The V and J genes are TRBV18 and TRBJ2-1; possibly the D gene is TRBD1, per 6 matching bases. Sequenced: peripheral blood. CDR3 sequence: CASSPRTDEQFF. The nucleotide sequence reads TGTGCCAGCTCACCAAGGACAGATGAGCAGTTCTTC.